The text below deals with one T cell receptor beta chain. This sample was taken from a study of blood T cell repertoires in COVID-19. Study overall: Some COVID-19 samples were acute and others convalescent; all came from the United States, Italy and Spain. T cells, B-cell-depleted T cells, or PBMCs provided the cDNA or gDNA that served as material.

Authors' data handling: Estimation of nucleated cell counts was performed using reference gene primer amplification. Using immunoSEQ multiplex PCR, the repertoire was profiled, and TCRdb retains in-frame clones only, with some absent. V and J calls and clone size are copied from that table; D and trimming were computed from the DNA. The sample shows roughly 140,000 clones, 88% of them seen only once. Looked up from germline, CDR1 is SGHNT and CDR2 is YYREEE (reference sequence). The CDR3 is made up of 14 amino acids. Between the trimmed V and J ends, which lost 5 bases and 6 bases, there was a span of 15 bases.

This chain joins TRBV5-4 and TRBJ2-1; no reliable D call. The sequence was obtained from a woman aged 45-60 years with acute or convalescent COVID-19. The sequenced sample was peripheral blood. For the CDR3, the DNA is TGTGCCAGCAGTCTTTTCCGAGAGCCCAATGAGCAGTTCTTC. Translation gives CASSLFREPNEQFF.